A selection of T cell receptor beta chains follows, all from one sample in a study of T cell responses to AZD1222 COVID-19 vaccine. The assay was immunoSEQ multiplex PCR, and TCRdb's table has in-frame clones only and misses some. The sample consists of around 140,000 clones, roughly 92% of them appearing once. This material consisted of peripheral blood, taken on day 0 of AZD1222 vaccination. The receptors here all came from an adult in good health. Both conserved end residues are part of each CDR3. Each record gives: D gene, V gene, CDR3 length, clone size, J gene, CDR3 DNA, CDR3 protein. The D gene is left open where the match is weak. Clone size is shown for a subset of rows, as once, few, many or a class of expanded clone.

D gene: -; V gene: TRBV3-1/TRBV3-2; CDR3 length: 12; clone size: -; J gene: TRBJ2-7; CDR3 DNA: TGTGCCAGCAGCCAAGGCCATGGCGAGCAGTACTTC; CDR3 protein: CASSQGHGEQYF
D gene: -; V gene: TRBV4-1; CDR3 length: 14; clone size: -; J gene: TRBJ2-7; CDR3 DNA: TGCGCCAGCAGCCAAGAATGGGGCACCTACGAGCAGTACTTC; CDR3 protein: CASSQEWGTYEQYF
D gene: TRBD2; V gene: TRBV19; CDR3 length: 16; clone size: -; J gene: TRBJ2-7; CDR3 DNA: TGTGCCAGTAGTATAGCCCGGGCTAGCGGGAGTTACGAGCAGTACTTC; CDR3 protein: CASSIARASGSYEQYF
D gene: -; V gene: TRBV30; CDR3 length: 12; clone size: -; J gene: TRBJ2-7; CDR3 DNA: TGTGCCTGGAGTCTGGCCGGGTACGAGCAGTACTTC; CDR3 protein: CAWSLAGYEQYF
D gene: -; V gene: TRBV5-1; CDR3 length: 12; clone size: -; J gene: TRBJ2-6; CDR3 DNA: TGCGCCACCGGGACTGGGGCCAACGTCCTGACTTTC; CDR3 protein: CATGTGANVLTF
D gene: TRBD1; V gene: TRBV27; CDR3 length: 13; clone size: -; J gene: TRBJ2-7; CDR3 DNA: TGTGCCAGCACCCCGGACAGGTACTACGAGCAGTACTTC; CDR3 protein: CASTPDRYYEQYF
D gene: TRBD1; V gene: TRBV12-5; CDR3 length: 13; clone size: -; J gene: TRBJ1-2; CDR3 DNA: TGTGCTAGTGGCCTCGACAGGGCCTGGGGCTACACCTTC; CDR3 protein: CASGLDRAWGYTF
D gene: TRBD1; V gene: TRBV7-9; CDR3 length: 16; clone size: -; J gene: TRBJ1-5; CDR3 DNA: TGTGCCAGCAGCTTAGAGGGGCAGGGGGCGGATCAGCCCCAGCATTTT; CDR3 protein: CASSLEGQGADQPQHF
D gene: -; V gene: TRBV12-3/TRBV12-4; CDR3 length: 13; clone size: -; J gene: TRBJ2-1; CDR3 DNA: TGTGCCAGCAGTCTGGGTTGGGGGTATGAGCAGTTCTTC; CDR3 protein: CASSLGWGYEQFF
D gene: -; V gene: TRBV20-1; CDR3 length: 11; clone size: -; J gene: TRBJ2-7; CDR3 DNA: TGCAGTGCTAGAACTAACTACGAGCAGTACTTC; CDR3 protein: CSARTNYEQYF
D gene: TRBD1; V gene: TRBV28; CDR3 length: 14; clone size: -; J gene: TRBJ2-1; CDR3 DNA: TGTGCCAGCAGTTTCAACAGGGGAGCCAATGAGCAGTTCTTC; CDR3 protein: CASSFNRGANEQFF
D gene: -; V gene: TRBV5-1; CDR3 length: 16; clone size: -; J gene: TRBJ1-2; CDR3 DNA: TGCGCCAGCAGCTCACAGGGTGGGCTAGCTAACTATGGCTACACCTTC; CDR3 protein: CASSSQGGLANYGYTF
D gene: TRBD2; V gene: TRBV5-5; CDR3 length: 17; clone size: -; J gene: TRBJ2-3; CDR3 DNA: TGTGCCAGCAGCGATACGGGAGCGGGGGGCCTCACAGATACGCAGTATTTT; CDR3 protein: CASSDTGAGGLTDTQYF
D gene: TRBD1; V gene: TRBV14; CDR3 length: 15; clone size: -; J gene: TRBJ1-3; CDR3 DNA: TGTGCCAGCAGCCCTCAGGGGGCCCGCGGAAACACCATATATTTT; CDR3 protein: CASSPQGARGNTIYF
D gene: -; V gene: TRBV5-1; CDR3 length: 11; clone size: -; J gene: TRBJ1-2; CDR3 DNA: TGCGCCAGCCGGGATAACTATGGCTACACCTTC; CDR3 protein: CASRDNYGYTF
D gene: TRBD1; V gene: TRBV19; CDR3 length: 13; clone size: -; J gene: TRBJ2-4; CDR3 DNA: TGTGCCAGTAGTACCTTGGACAGGGGGAAACTGTACTTC; CDR3 protein: CASSTLDRGKLYF
D gene: TRBD1; V gene: TRBV30; CDR3 length: 13; clone size: -; J gene: TRBJ2-7; CDR3 DNA: TGTGCCTGGAGCGGGACAGGGTCGGACGAGCAGTACTTC; CDR3 protein: CAWSGTGSDEQYF
D gene: -; V gene: TRBV30; CDR3 length: 16; clone size: -; J gene: TRBJ2-1; CDR3 DNA: TGTGCCTGGAGGTCGCTGGAGGGCCCATCCTACAATGAGCAGTTCTTC; CDR3 protein: CAWRSLEGPSYNEQFF
D gene: -; V gene: TRBV6-5; CDR3 length: 16; clone size: -; J gene: TRBJ1-5; CDR3 DNA: TGTGCCAGCAGTTACACCGGGCCCCCGAGCAATCAGCCCCAGCATTTT; CDR3 protein: CASSYTGPPSNQPQHF
D gene: -; V gene: TRBV12-3/TRBV12-4; CDR3 length: 13; clone size: -; J gene: TRBJ1-1; CDR3 DNA: TGTGCCAGCAGTCCCCGGGGAGGGCTGGAAGCTTTCTTT; CDR3 protein: CASSPRGGLEAFF
D gene: -; V gene: TRBV28; CDR3 length: 14; clone size: -; J gene: TRBJ1-3; CDR3 DNA: TGTGCCAGCAGGTACGGGCGGTCTGGAAACACCATATATTTT; CDR3 protein: CASRYGRSGNTIYF
D gene: -; V gene: TRBV6-4; CDR3 length: 13; clone size: -; J gene: TRBJ2-2; CDR3 DNA: TGTGCCAGCAGTGACGTACCCACCGGGGAGCTGTTTTTT; CDR3 protein: CASSDVPTGELFF
D gene: -; V gene: TRBV13; CDR3 length: 13; clone size: -; J gene: TRBJ1-1; CDR3 DNA: TGTGCCAGCAGCTCTCTGGACAAAAGTGAAGCTTTCTTT; CDR3 protein: CASSSLDKSEAFF
D gene: -; V gene: TRBV7-6; CDR3 length: 17; clone size: -; J gene: TRBJ1-6; CDR3 DNA: TGTGCCAGCAGCTTAGGGGGACCGAGCTCCTATAATTCACCCCTCCACTTT; CDR3 protein: CASSLGGPSSYNSPLHF
D gene: -; V gene: TRBV4-2; CDR3 length: 15; clone size: -; J gene: TRBJ2-3; CDR3 DNA: TGTGCCAGCAGCCACCCCCGGGGTAGCGCATATACGCAGTATTTT; CDR3 protein: CASSHPRGSAYTQYF
D gene: TRBD1; V gene: TRBV18; CDR3 length: 16; clone size: -; J gene: TRBJ1-1; CDR3 DNA: TGTGCCAGCTCACCAAGCAGGACAGGGCCGAACACTGAAGCTTTCTTT; CDR3 protein: CASSPSRTGPNTEAFF
D gene: TRBD2; V gene: TRBV5-1; CDR3 length: 16; clone size: -; J gene: TRBJ2-1; CDR3 DNA: TGCGCCAGCAGCTTGGAAGCTAGCGGGAGGAGCCATGAGCAGTTCTTC; CDR3 protein: CASSLEASGRSHEQFF
D gene: -; V gene: TRBV3-1/TRBV3-2; CDR3 length: 14; clone size: -; J gene: TRBJ2-7; CDR3 DNA: TGTGCCAGCAGCCAAGATCGTGGCGCCTACGAGCAGTACTTC; CDR3 protein: CASSQDRGAYEQYF
D gene: -; V gene: TRBV7-2; CDR3 length: 16; clone size: few; J gene: TRBJ2-7; CDR3 DNA: TGTGCCAGCAGCTTAGTTCATAGTAGCAGCTCCTACGAGCAGTACTTC; CDR3 protein: CASSLVHSSSSYEQYF
D gene: TRBD2; V gene: TRBV19; CDR3 length: 16; clone size: -; J gene: TRBJ2-1; CDR3 DNA: TGTGCCAGTAGTAAGGGAGCGGGAGGGGGTTACAATGAGCAGTTCTTC; CDR3 protein: CASSKGAGGGYNEQFF
D gene: TRBD1; V gene: TRBV5-6; CDR3 length: 18; clone size: -; J gene: TRBJ1-4; CDR3 DNA: TGTGCCAGCAGCCGAGACAGGGGATCGAATCGGGGTAATGAAAAACTGTTTTTT; CDR3 protein: CASSRDRGSNRGNEKLFF
D gene: -; V gene: TRBV30; CDR3 length: 13; clone size: -; J gene: TRBJ1-1; CDR3 DNA: TGTGCCTGGAGTGATTGGGTTACCACTGAAGCTTTCTTT; CDR3 protein: CAWSDWVTTEAFF
D gene: TRBD1; V gene: TRBV7-9; CDR3 length: 17; clone size: -; J gene: TRBJ2-3; CDR3 DNA: TGTGCCAGCAGCCCTAACCGACAGGGGCCAAGGGCAGATACGCAGTATTTT; CDR3 protein: CASSPNRQGPRADTQYF
D gene: -; V gene: TRBV30; CDR3 length: 12; clone size: -; J gene: TRBJ1-4; CDR3 DNA: TGTGCCTGGAGTCAACAGTATGAAAAACTGTTTTTT; CDR3 protein: CAWSQQYEKLFF
D gene: -; V gene: TRBV23-1; CDR3 length: 12; clone size: -; J gene: TRBJ1-2; CDR3 DNA: TGCGCCAGCAGTCGGTTGTTCTGTGGCTACACCTTC; CDR3 protein: CASSRLFCGYTF
D gene: TRBD1; V gene: TRBV7-9; CDR3 length: 15; clone size: -; J gene: TRBJ1-4; CDR3 DNA: TGTGCCAGCAGCGCCGGGACAGGGGGTGTTGAAAAACTGTTTTTT; CDR3 protein: CASSAGTGGVEKLFF
D gene: TRBD1; V gene: TRBV4-3; CDR3 length: 17; clone size: -; J gene: TRBJ2-7; CDR3 DNA: TGCGCCAGCAGCCAAGGGACAGGGGGGCCAGGGCCCTACGAGCAGTACTTC; CDR3 protein: CASSQGTGGPGPYEQYF
D gene: -; V gene: TRBV12-1; CDR3 length: 20; clone size: -; J gene: TRBJ2-2; CDR3 DNA: TGTGCCAGCAGCTTGATAATTTGGACTAGCGGGGGGGACCTCACCGGGGAGCTGTTTTTT; CDR3 protein: CASSLIIWTSGGDLTGELFF
D gene: -; V gene: TRBV5-1; CDR3 length: 13; clone size: -; J gene: TRBJ1-1; CDR3 DNA: TGCGCCAGCAGCTTTAGGGCAGCCACTGAAGCTTTCTTT; CDR3 protein: CASSFRAATEAFF
D gene: -; V gene: TRBV7-9; CDR3 length: 14; clone size: -; J gene: TRBJ1-5; CDR3 DNA: TGTGCCAGTAACCGGGGGGAGGGCAATCAGCCCCAGCATTTT; CDR3 protein: CASNRGEGNQPQHF
D gene: -; V gene: TRBV19; CDR3 length: 14; clone size: -; J gene: TRBJ1-6; CDR3 DNA: TGTGCCAGTAGATTTGGGGGGCAGAATTCACCCCTCCACTTT; CDR3 protein: CASRFGGQNSPLHF
D gene: -; V gene: TRBV12-3/TRBV12-4; CDR3 length: 10; clone size: once; J gene: TRBJ1-3; CDR3 DNA: TGTGCCTCTGTGGGAAGCACCATATATTTT; CDR3 protein: CASVGSTIYF
D gene: -; V gene: TRBV18; CDR3 length: 12; clone size: -; J gene: TRBJ1-1; CDR3 DNA: TGTGCCAGCTCACCACCGGTAGGTGAAGCTTTCTTT; CDR3 protein: CASSPPVGEAFF
D gene: TRBD2; V gene: TRBV18; CDR3 length: 15; clone size: once; J gene: TRBJ2-7; CDR3 DNA: TGTGCCAGCTCACCTGGAACGGGAGGCCAGGGCGAGCAGTACTTC; CDR3 protein: CASSPGTGGQGEQYF
D gene: -; V gene: TRBV5-1; CDR3 length: 15; clone size: -; J gene: TRBJ1-2; CDR3 DNA: TGCGCCAGCAGCTTGGTTACAGGGCCGGACTATGGCTACACCTTC; CDR3 protein: CASSLVTGPDYGYTF
D gene: TRBD1; V gene: TRBV28; CDR3 length: 14; clone size: -; J gene: TRBJ2-7; CDR3 DNA: TGTGCCAGCAGTACTCCGGGACAGACTTACGAGCAGTACTTC; CDR3 protein: CASSTPGQTYEQYF
D gene: TRBD1; V gene: TRBV28; CDR3 length: 17; clone size: -; J gene: TRBJ1-5; CDR3 DNA: TGTGCCAGCAGATCCACGACCGGGACAGGGAATAATCAGCCCCAGCATTTT; CDR3 protein: CASRSTTGTGNNQPQHF
D gene: TRBD1; V gene: TRBV6-2/TRBV6-3; CDR3 length: 15; clone size: -; J gene: TRBJ2-7; CDR3 DNA: TGTGCCAGCAGTGCCTCAGGGGGTTGGATCGACGAGCAGTACTTC; CDR3 protein: CASSASGGWIDEQYF
D gene: TRBD1; V gene: TRBV11-3; CDR3 length: 14; clone size: -; J gene: TRBJ2-1; CDR3 DNA: TGTGCCAGCAGCTCTTCGTTACAACAGGGGGAGCAGTTCTTC; CDR3 protein: CASSSSLQQGEQFF
D gene: -; V gene: TRBV6-4; CDR3 length: 15; clone size: -; J gene: TRBJ1-6; CDR3 DNA: TGTGCCAGCAGTGCCCCGAGACGGGAGGGGTCACCCCTCCACTTT; CDR3 protein: CASSAPRREGSPLHF
D gene: -; V gene: TRBV15; CDR3 length: 13; clone size: -; J gene: TRBJ1-1; CDR3 DNA: TGTGCCACCAGCAGAGCGGCTTTACGTGAAGCTTTCTTT; CDR3 protein: CATSRAALREAFF
D gene: -; V gene: TRBV4-2; CDR3 length: 17; clone size: -; J gene: TRBJ2-7; CDR3 DNA: TGTGCCAGCAGCCAAGAAGCCAGTTCAGGGGTTATCTACGAGCAGTACTTC; CDR3 protein: CASSQEASSGVIYEQYF